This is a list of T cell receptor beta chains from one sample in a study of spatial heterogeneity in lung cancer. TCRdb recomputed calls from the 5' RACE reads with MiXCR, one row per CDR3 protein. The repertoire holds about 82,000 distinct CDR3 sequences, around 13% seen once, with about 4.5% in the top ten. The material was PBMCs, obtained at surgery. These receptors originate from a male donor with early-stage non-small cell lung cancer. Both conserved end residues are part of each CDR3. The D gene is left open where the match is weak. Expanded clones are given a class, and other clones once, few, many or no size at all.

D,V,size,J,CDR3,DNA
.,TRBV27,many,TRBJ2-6,CASTGIERSSGANVLTF,TGTGCCAGCACTGGGATCGAAAGGTCCTCTGGGGCCAACGTCCTGACTTTC
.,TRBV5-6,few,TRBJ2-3,CASSLEGKGTDTQYF,TGTGCCAGCAGCTTGGAAGGTAAAGGAACAGATACGCAGTATTTT
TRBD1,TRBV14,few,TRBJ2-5,CASSLTPRTGQSVQYF,TGTGCCAGCAGCCTCACTCCCCGGACAGGGCAGAGTGTCCAGTACTTC
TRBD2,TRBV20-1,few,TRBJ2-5,CSAEGGGAKTQYF,TGCAGTGCTGAGGGCGGGGGGGCCAAGACCCAGTACTTC
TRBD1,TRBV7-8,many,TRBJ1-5,CASSLEGTGVQPQHF,TGTGCCAGCAGCTTAGAAGGGACAGGGGTTCAGCCCCAGCATTTT
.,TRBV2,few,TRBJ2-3,CASSEARRGRGTDTQYF,TGTGCCAGCAGTGAAGCGCGGAGGGGCCGAGGCACAGATACGCAGTATTTT
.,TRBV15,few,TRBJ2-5,CATSGGLGETQYF,TGTGCCACCAGCGGGGGTTTGGGAGAGACCCAGTACTTC
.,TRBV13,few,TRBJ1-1,CASSFGQTNTEAFF,TGTGCCAGCAGCTTTGGACAGACTAACACTGAAGCTTTCTTT
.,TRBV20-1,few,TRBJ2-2,CSARTRDGGELFF,TGCAGTGCTAGAACCAGGGATGGCGGGGAGCTGTTTTTT
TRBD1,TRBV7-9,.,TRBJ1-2,CASSSPDRVYYGYTF,TGTGCCAGCAGCTCTCCGGACAGGGTCTACTATGGCTACACCTTC
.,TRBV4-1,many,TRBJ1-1,CASSLQVSNTEAFF,TGCGCCAGCAGCCTACAGGTGTCGAACACTGAAGCTTTCTTT
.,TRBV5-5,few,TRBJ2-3,CASSLAADTDTQYF,TGTGCCAGCAGCTTGGCGGCAGACACAGATACGCAGTATTTT
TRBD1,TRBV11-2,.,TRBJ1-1,CASSSLGQGRTEAFF,TGTGCCAGCAGCTCCCTGGGACAGGGGCGCACTGAAGCTTTCTTT
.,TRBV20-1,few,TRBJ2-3,CSARETDTQYF,TGCAGTGCTAGAGAGACAGATACGCAGTATTTT
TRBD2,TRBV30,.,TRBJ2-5,CAWMEAGGRETQYF,TGTGCCTGGATGGAAGCGGGGGGGAGGGAGACCCAGTACTTC
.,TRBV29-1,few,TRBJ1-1,CSVGGGRGTEAFF,TGCAGCGTTGGAGGGGGTCGGGGGACTGAAGCTTTCTTT
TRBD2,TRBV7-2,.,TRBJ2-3,CASSLDRGGTDTQYF,TGTGCCAGCAGCTTAGACCGGGGGGGCACAGATACGCAGTATTTT
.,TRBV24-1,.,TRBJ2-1,CATSDEWGVSYNEQFF,TGTGCCACCAGTGATGAATGGGGCGTCTCCTACAATGAGCAGTTCTTC
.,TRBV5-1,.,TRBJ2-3,CASSLQRESDTQYF,TGCGCCAGCAGCTTACAACGCGAGTCAGATACGCAGTATTTT
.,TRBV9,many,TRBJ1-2,CASSVEEGNYGYTF,TGTGCCAGCAGCGTAGAGGAGGGGAACTATGGCTACACCTTC
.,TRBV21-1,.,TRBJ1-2,CASSKGGGGYGYTF,TGTGCCAGCAGCAAAGGGGGGGGCGGCTATGGCTACACCTTC
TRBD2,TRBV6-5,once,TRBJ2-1,CASMFSGRGNEQFF,TGTGCCAGCATGTTTAGCGGGAGAGGAAATGAGCAGTTCTTC
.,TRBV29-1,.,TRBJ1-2,CSVRTEGSGYTF,TGCAGCGTGAGAACTGAAGGGTCTGGCTACACCTTC
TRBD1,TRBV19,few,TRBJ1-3,CASTDRAFSGNTIYF,TGTGCCAGCACGGACAGGGCCTTCTCTGGAAACACCATATATTTT
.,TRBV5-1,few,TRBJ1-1,CASSSDSAMNTEAFF,TGCGCCAGCAGCTCGGACAGTGCTATGAACACTGAAGCTTTCTTT
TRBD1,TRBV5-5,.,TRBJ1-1,CASSPRQGDTEAFF,TGTGCCAGCAGCCCAAGACAGGGGGACACTGAAGCTTTCTTT
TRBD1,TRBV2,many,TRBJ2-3,CASSLGQDPLVSTDTQYF,TGTGCCAGCAGTCTAGGACAGGACCCCCTAGTAAGCACAGATACGCAGTATTTT
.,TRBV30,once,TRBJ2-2,CAWDTLTGELFF,TGTGCCTGGGACACACTTACCGGGGAGCTGTTTTTT
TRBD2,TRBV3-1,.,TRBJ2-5,CASSQTGLAYQETQYF,TGTGCCAGCAGCCAAACGGGACTAGCGTACCAAGAGACCCAGTACTTC
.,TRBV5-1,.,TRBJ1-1,CASSLAGTVLGEAFF,TGCGCCAGCAGCTTGGCCGGCACGGTCCTAGGCGAAGCTTTCTTT
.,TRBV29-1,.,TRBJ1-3,CSVGTENSGNTIYF,TGCAGCGTGGGGACGGAAAACTCTGGAAACACCATATATTTT
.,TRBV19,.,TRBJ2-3,CASSTRSPDTQYF,TGTGCCAGTAGTACCCGCTCCCCAGATACGCAGTATTTT
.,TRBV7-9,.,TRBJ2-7,CASSSPEQLGEQYF,TGTGCCAGCAGCTCCCCTGAACAGTTGGGGGAGCAGTACTTC
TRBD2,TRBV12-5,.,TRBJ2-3,CASGLVIAGGFHTQYF,TGTGCTAGTGGTTTGGTAATAGCGGGGGGTTTCCATACGCAGTATTTT
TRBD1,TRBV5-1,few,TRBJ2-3,CASSLEQGMTDTQYF,TGCGCCAGCAGCTTGGAACAGGGGATGACAGATACGCAGTATTTT
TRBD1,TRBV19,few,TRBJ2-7,CASSSGTGGFNEQYF,TGTGCCAGTAGTTCCGGGACAGGGGGTTTCAACGAGCAGTACTTC
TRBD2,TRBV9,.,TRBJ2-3,CASSVRLAGVSDTQYF,TGTGCCAGCAGCGTAAGACTAGCTGGAGTGTCGGATACGCAGTATTTT
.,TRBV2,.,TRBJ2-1,CASSDSVNEQFF,TGTGCCAGCAGTGACTCCGTGAATGAGCAGTTCTTC
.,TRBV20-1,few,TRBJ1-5,CSARQQGPNQPQHF,TGCAGTGCCAGACAACAGGGCCCCAATCAGCCCCAGCATTTT
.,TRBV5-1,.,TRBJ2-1,CASSLVQGGTYNEQFF,TGCGCCAGCAGCTTGGTACAGGGCGGCACCTACAATGAGCAGTTCTTC
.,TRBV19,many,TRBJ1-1,CASDNSPGPLKAFF,TGTGCCAGCGATAACTCCCCAGGGCCCCTAAAAGCTTTCTTT